These 26 T cell receptor beta chains were sequenced from one sample in a study of blood T cells in healthy people across ages (dated by TCRdb to between 2014 and 2017). The library came from 5' RACE. Sequenced using an Illumina HiSeq 2500. The second PCR ran for roughly 7 to 12 cycles and used a J-beta primer mix along with a sample-barcoded 5' primer. Using fastp at Q25 and MiXCR, TCRdb reprocessed the public reads and kept productive beta chains. Duplicate CDR3 protein sequences are folded into a single record with the most common DNA and genes. The sample data list about 1.8 million distinct CDR3 sequences, and 49% of these were observed just once. Clones ranked in the top ten supply over 2% of the sample. Sequences were obtained from blood. These receptors were taken from a woman aged 40 to 50 in good health.

The chain is built from TRBV7-9 and TRBJ2-3; TRBD1 aligns across 7 bases. This CDR3 has 13 amino acids. Germline V gives CDR1 SEHNR, CDR2 FQNEAQ (reference sequence). After removal of 8 bases from V and 3 bases from J, the junction contained 5 bases not matched to a gene. The CDR3 reads CASDDRDTDTQYF. Written as DNA, the CDR3 is TGTGCCAGCGATGACAGGGATACAGATACGCAGTATTTT.

The chain uses TRBV29-1 and TRBJ2-4, with TRBD2 matching 10 bases. V dropped 4 bases and J dropped 13; count of bases not matched to a gene: 16. Germline lookup yields CDR1 SQVTM and CDR2 ANQGSEA. CDR3 length: 15 amino acids. CDR3 sequence: CSVGLSAGGPVEQYF. CDR3 DNA: TGCAGCGTTGGTTTATCAGCGGGGGGGCCAGTGGAGCAGTACTTC.

The chain has TRBV9 and TRBJ1-2, with a weak D call TRBD1 (5 bases). The CDR3 totals 16 residues. V was cut by 1 base and J by 4 bases, with 17 bases left in between. The germline gives CDR1 SGDLS, CDR2 YYNGEE. This CDR3 is CASSVSAEGRIYGYTF. CDR3 DNA sequence: TGTGCCAGCAGCGTAAGTGCGGAGGGACGGATCTATGGCTACACCTTC.

The chain couples TRBV2 to TRBJ1-1; no firm D call. The CDR3 has 13 amino acids. From germline, CDR1 is SNHLY and CDR2 FYNNEI. V dropped 0 bases and J dropped 4 bases, with 6 bases sitting between them. The CDR3 nucleotides read TGTGCCAGCAGTGAAGCGCAGGCCACTGAAGCTTTCTTT. This encodes CASSEAQATEAFF.

This chain uses TRBV12-3 or TRBV12-4 with TRBJ1-2; D is unclear. CDR3 size: 13 residues. The germline V and J ends were trimmed by 7 bases and 3 bases, with 12 bases remaining between them. Written as DNA, the CDR3 is TGTGCCAGCACCAGAGACGGCTACTATGGCTACACCTTC. Protein product: CASTRDGYYGYTF.

The chain combines TRBV7-8 with TRBJ1-2; D not resolved. V lost 2 bases and J 7 bases, leaving 17 bases between the germline ends. Germline V gene sequence: CDR1 SGHVS, CDR2 FQNEAQ. The CDR3 extends over 15 amino acids. As DNA, the CDR3 is TGTGCCAGCAGCTTACGGTATCCGGAGGGTAGTGGCTACACCTTC. Its translation is CASSLRYPEGSGYTF.

This chain uses TRBV5-6 with TRBJ1-6; 8 bases map to TRBD1. V lost 0 bases to trimming and J lost 5 bases; unmatched junction nucleotides: 7. Germline values: CDR1 SGHDT, CDR2 YYEEEE. The CDR3 covers 17 residues. The CDR3 loop reads CASSLGDRRRDNSPLHF. The CDR3 DNA is TGTGCCAGCAGCTTGGGGGACAGGAGGCGCGATAATTCACCCCTCCACTTT.

This clonotype was seen only once. V usage is TRBV4-3 and J usage is TRBJ1-2, with 8 bases matching TRBD1. Trimming at V came to 4 bases and at J to 5 bases, leaving 6 bases not matched to a gene. Per the germline V gene, CDR1 is LGHNA and CDR2 is YSLEER. The CDR3 length is 14 residues. The CDR3 nucleotides are TGCGCCAGCAGCCCGTCGGACAGGGATTATGGCTACACCTTC. This codes for CASSPSDRDYGYTF.

J is TRBJ2-1 and V is TRBV7-9, with D possibly matching TRBD2 (5 bases). The length of the CDR3 is 14 residues. The germline V and J ends were trimmed by 4 bases and 8 bases, with 15 bases remaining between them. Germline V CDR1 and CDR2: SEHNR, FQNEAQ (reference sequence). The CDR3 DNA sequence: TGTGCCAGCAGCTCCCCCATATCGAGGGATGAGCAGTTCTTC. Its translation is CASSSPISRDEQFF. Using reference TRBV7-9 and TRBJ2-1 for the parts outside the CDR3, the full variable domain is DTGVSQNPRHKITKRGQNVTFRCDPISEHNRLYWYRQTLGQGPEFLTYFQNEAQLEKSRLLSDRFSAERPKGSFSTLEIQRTEQGDSAMYLCASSSPISRDEQFFGPGTRLTVL.

The chain is built from TRBV2 and TRBJ2-4; the D is unclear. The DNA end is more similar to TRBJ2-7, so the J call may be wrong. Looked up from germline, CDR1 is SNHLY and CDR2 is FYNNEI. There are 14 residues in the CDR3. In nucleotides, the CDR3 is TGTGCCAGCACTATGGACCCTCCGGTTTACGAGCAGTACTTC. Protein sequence: CASTMDPPVYEQYF.

This clonotype was found a few times. The chain has TRBV7-2 and TRBJ2-1, with D possibly matching TRBD1 (5 bases). Germline V gives CDR1 SGHTA, CDR2 FQGNSA. V lost 1 base and J 1 base, leaving 8 bases between the germline ends. The CDR3 length is 15 residues. The CDR3 loop reads CASSLGTNSYNEQFF. In nucleotides, the CDR3 is TGTGCCAGCAGCTTAGGGACAAATTCCTACAATGAGCAGTTCTTC.

The sample holds a few counts of this clonotype. The gene calls are TRBV7-2 and TRBJ2-3, with a tentative D call TRBD1 (6 bases). The CDR3 has 16 residues. Trimming pared 5 bases from V and 5 bases from J, leaving 20 bases between. Germline assignment: CDR1 SGHTA and CDR2 FQGNSA. CDR3 in DNA: TGTGCCAGCAGCACCAACTTCCGGGACATTGGAGATACGCAGTATTTT. Its translation: CASSTNFRDIGDTQYF.

The chain employs TRBV11-2 and TRBJ2-5, with a tentative D call TRBD2 (6 bases). CDR3 length: 19 residues. Germline V gene data show CDR1 as SGHAT and CDR2 as FQNNGV. The germline V and J ends were trimmed by 2 bases and 1 base, with 23 bases remaining between them. CDR3 in amino acids: CASSLLWPGAGSGQETQYF. CDR3 nucleotide sequence: TGTGCCAGCAGCTTATTATGGCCTGGGGCGGGAAGTGGCCAAGAGACCCAGTACTTC.

This sequence joins TRBV29-1 and TRBJ2-1; D unresolved. This CDR3 comprises 15 residues. The V and J ends lost 2 bases and 7 bases respectively, with 18 bases between them. Germline V lookup: CDR1 SQVTM, CDR2 ANQGSEA. CDR3 DNA sequence: TGCAGCGTTGAACGGCAGACCCCTTCTACAAATGAGCAGTTCTTC. Translation: CSVERQTPSTNEQFF.

The chain combines TRBV11-2 with TRBJ2-7; 7 positions match TRBD2. The CDR3 runs 14 residues. Germline assignment: CDR1 SGHAT and CDR2 FQNNGV. V lost 5 bases to trimming and J lost 4 bases; unmatched junction nucleotides: 8. CDR3 bases: TGTGCCAGCAGCATAGCGGGTCCGGGGTACGAGCAGTACTTC. Protein sequence: CASSIAGPGYEQYF.

The V call is TRBV29-1, the J call TRBJ2-5; D may be TRBD1 or TRBD2 (5 bases each). Per the germline V gene, CDR1 is SQVTM and CDR2 is ANQGSEA. V lost 5 bases to trimming and J lost 11 bases, with 21 bases between them. The CDR3 totals 13 residues. The CDR3 DNA sequence: TGCAGCGTTAGCTGGACTGCCCAGGGAGAGCAGTACTTC. It encodes CSVSWTAQGEQYF. Drawing the rest from reference TRBV29-1 and TRBJ2-5, the complete variable domain is SAVISQKPSRDICQRGTSLTIQCQVDSQVTMMFWYRQQPGQSLTLIATANQGSEATYESGFVIDKFPISRPNLTFSTLTVSNMSPEDSSIYLCSVSWTAQGEQYFGPGTRLLVL.

The CDR3 nucleotides are TGTGCCAGCAGTGAACTGTCCGGAATGGTACTAGCCAAAAACATTCAGTACTTC. This codes for CASSELSGMVLAKNIQYF. The chain recombines TRBV2 with TRBJ2-4, with D unclear. Per the germline V gene, CDR1 is SNHLY and CDR2 is FYNNEI. CDR3 length: 18 amino acids. Trimming left V 2 bases short and J 0 bases short, with 17 bases between.

A word on this clonotype: Germline is not matched at one junction end, which may reflect a read error. V and J are TRBV4-2 and TRBJ2-7; TRBD1 is a possible D gene (6 bases). CDR3 length: 17 amino acids. CDR1 and CDR2 from the germline V gene are LGHNA and YNFKEQ. DNA of the CDR3: TGTGCCAGCAGCCAAGAAAGGCCAGGGGCCAGCTCCGACGAGCAGTACTTC. It codes for CASSQERPGASSDEQYF.

V is TRBV7-3 and J is TRBJ2-1; 13 bases line up with TRBD2. Germline V lookup: CDR1 SGHTA, CDR2 FQGTGA. V shed 5 bases and J 8 bases; nucleotides not matched to a gene: 6. The CDR3 totals 15 residues. CDR3 DNA: TGTGCCAGCAGCCAAGGGACTAGCGGGGTGGATGAGCAGTTCTTC. Amino acid sequence: CASSQGTSGVDEQFF.

The chain recombines TRBV20-1 with TRBJ1-2, with TRBD1 identical over 7 bases. V lost 6 bases to trimming and J lost 6 bases; unmatched junction nucleotides: 7. Per the germline V gene, CDR1 is DFQATT and CDR2 is SNEGSKA (reference sequence). The CDR3 is 12 residues long. CDR3 in amino acids: CSARSGTDGYTF. CDR3 bases: TGCAGTGCCCGCTCCGGGACAGATGGCTACACCTTC.

The chain is built from TRBV7-2 and TRBJ2-3; unclear D gene. Looked up from germline, CDR1 is SGHTA and CDR2 is FQGNSA. This CDR3 is 15 amino acids long. V was clipped by 3 bases and J by 2 bases, with 12 bases between them. As DNA, the CDR3 is TGTGCCAGCAGCTTCTCGGCTACTCCCACAGATACGCAGTATTTT. This encodes CASSFSATPTDTQYF. The variable domain in full, with the rest retrieved from reference TRBV7-2 and TRBJ2-3, is GAGVSQSPSNKVTEKGKDVELRCDPISGHTALYWYRQSLGQGLEFLIYFQGNSAPDKSGLPSDRFSAERTGGSVSTLTIQRTQQEDSAVYLCASSFSATPTDTQYFGPGTRLTVL.

This clonotype was picked up a small number of times. The rearrangement links TRBV4-3 to TRBJ2-1; D is possibly TRBD2 (6 bases). Looked up from germline, CDR1 is LGHNA and CDR2 is YSLEER. The ends were cut back, 4 bases at V and 0 bases at J, with 10 bases in the middle. The length of the CDR3 is 15 residues. This CDR3 is CASSRLESSYNEQFF. The DNA for the CDR3 is TGCGCCAGCAGCCGACTAGAGAGCTCCTACAATGAGCAGTTCTTC.

Only a few counts were recorded for this clonotype. The genes are TRBV28 and TRBJ2-3; the D gene is possibly TRBD1 (6 bases). The V gene lost 6 bases and the J gene lost 0 bases, with 16 bases spanning the gap. Germline V gives CDR1 MDHEN, CDR2 SYDVKM. The CDR3 totals 16 residues. The CDR3 is CASRPRGITSTDTQYF. The CDR3 nucleotides are TGTGCCAGCAGGCCGAGGGGGATTACTAGCACAGATACGCAGTATTTT.

The V and J genes are TRBV6-6 and TRBJ2-5; D is unclear. In germline, CDR1 is MNHNY, CDR2 SVGAGI (reference sequence). The CDR3 length is 17 residues. Trimming removed 5 bases from V and 0 bases from J, with 19 bases in between. CDR3 DNA: TGTGCCAGCAGTAGTGGAAGCCGAGACGGGTACCAAGAGACCCAGTACTTC. The encoded protein is CASSSGSRDGYQETQYF.

This clonotype was detected only once. The CDR3 DNA follows: TGCAGTGCTTGGTCGTCTAACTATGGCTACACCTTC. The encoded protein is CSAWSSNYGYTF. The rearrangement links TRBV20-1 to TRBJ1-2; D ambiguous. This CDR3 comprises 12 residues. The V gene lost 5 bases and the J gene lost 0 bases, with 7 bases spanning the gap. Germline loops: CDR1 DFQATT, CDR2 SNEGSKA (reference sequence).

This clonotype was picked up a small number of times. The CDR3 sequence: CASSQEWGNTEAFF. The CDR3 region has the DNA TGCGCCAGCAGCCAAGAGTGGGGGAACACTGAAGCTTTCTTT. The chain employs TRBV4-3 and TRBJ1-1, with D unclear. The CDR3 is made up of 14 amino acids. V lost 0 bases and J lost 1, with 6 bases in between. CDR1 LGHNA and CDR2 YSLEER come from the germline V gene.